The sequence of this T cell receptor beta chain was determined in a study of OX40 agonist ivuxolimab in advanced cancers. Study-wide background: The patients received agonistic anti-OX40 (CD134) antibody ivuxolimab.

Concerning this clone itself: Its antigen is not known.

Study outcomes and limitations: Partial responders dosed at 0.1-3.0 mg/kg displayed clonal expansion ranking among the lowest.

Libraries were prepared by immunoSEQ multiplex PCR; TCRdb keeps only in-frame clonotypes and omits some of them. The top ten hold roughly 0.5% of the sample, which has roughly 93,000 clones, 92% seen once. Sequencing was performed on CD4+ or CD8+ T cells sorted from blood, taken in a trial of the OX40 agonist ivuxolimab. This receptor was obtained from an adult with an advanced solid tumor such as melanoma, head and neck, liver or kidney cancer.

The CDR3 coding sequence is TGCGCCAGCAGTTGGCTAGCGGGGGGCGACACCGGGGAGCTGTTTTTT. It encodes CASSWLAGGDTGELFF. The rearrangement joins TRBV5-1 to TRBJ2-2; 11 positions match TRBD2. Unmatched junction bases numbered 6, after V lost 5 bases and J lost 3 bases. Germline values: CDR1 SGHRS, CDR2 YFSETQ. The CDR3 loop spans 16 amino acids.